Following are 3 T cell receptor beta chains from one sample sequenced in a study of T cells in women clearing cervical HPV infection. Assay used: immunoSEQ multiplex PCR; TCRdb lists only in-frame clones, some missing. This table holds tens of thousands of clones. The sequenced sample consisted of blood buffy coat. The receptor set was obtained from a woman between 18 and 70 years old with a cervical HPV16 infection that either progressed to CIN3+ or cleared (not recorded which).

With regard to this clone: Coverage ceases 3 residues before the CDR3 finishes, and the germline J gene fills in the end. The rearrangement links TRBV12-3 or TRBV12-4 to TRBJ1-3, with a possible D match to TRBD1 (6 bases). This CDR3 spans 16 amino acids. V lost 2 bases and J 7 bases, leaving 18 bases between the germline ends. This CDR3 reads CASSLRAEGHGNTIYF. The covered CDR3 bases are TGTGCCAGCAGTTTAAGGGCCGAGGGACACGGCAACACC.

Of note for this clone: The DNA ends 3 residues before the CDR3 does, and the rest of the CDR3 is filled in from the germline J gene. V is TRBV20-1 and J is TRBJ2-3; D may be TRBD1 (7 bases). Trimming cost V 0 bases and J 1 base, with 17 bases left between them. CDR3 size: 17 residues. The germline gives CDR1 DFQATT, CDR2 SNEGSKA (reference sequence). The CDR3: CSARDSGGYRGTDTQYF. The CDR3 bases that were read are TGCAGTGCTAGAGATTCAGGGGGGTACCGAGGCACAGATACG.

About this clone: The CDR3 end is not reached by the read, which stops 3 residues before it; the germline J gene fills it in. J is TRBJ1-1 and V is TRBV19; no reliable D call. Trimming stripped 4 bases from V and 5 bases from J, with 11 bases between. Germline CDR1 and CDR2: LNHDA and SQIVND (reference sequence). This CDR3 contains 13 residues. This chain's CDR3 is CASSNSQRTEAFF. The CDR3 DNA, read in part, is TGTGCCAGTAGTAACAGTCAGAGGACTGAA.